Listed here are 32 T cell receptor beta chains from one sample, sequenced in a study of naive and memory T cell subsets. The beta constant-region primer was an equimolar mix of two oligonucleotides covering TRBC1 and TRBC2. TCRdb re-called the UMI-ligation and nested PCR reads through MiXCR, storing one row per CDR3 protein. The sample lists approximately 82,000 distinct CDR3 sequences, more than 6.5% occurring once. Input material: central memory CD4+ T cells from blood. These receptors all come from a human donor in good health.

This clonotype was counted at least ten times. The chain is built from TRBV12-3 or TRBV12-4 and TRBJ1-1, with D possibly being TRBD1 (5 bases). With 7 bases removed from V and 6 bases from J, the gap between germline ends came to 24 bases. The CDR3 loop spans 16 amino acids. CDR3 residues: CASIRRGGVEGAEAFF. The CDR3 DNA follows: TGTGCCAGCATCCGTCGGGGAGGGGTAGAGGGAGCTGAAGCTTTCTTT.

This clonotype turned up a few times. This chain uses TRBV2 with TRBJ1-4; 8 positions match TRBD1. Trimming cost V 5 bases and J 6 bases; bases outside gene matches: 5. The germline V gene has CDR1 SNHLY and CDR2 FYNNEI. The CDR3 consists of 14 residues. Here the CDR3 reads CASSSQGDYEKLFF. As DNA, the CDR3 is TGTGCCAGCAGTTCACAGGGGGATTATGAAAAACTGTTTTTT.

At least ten counts were recorded for this clonotype. The rearrangement uses TRBV3-1 and TRBJ1-5; no clear D. Germline V gives CDR1 LGHDT, CDR2 YNNKEL (reference sequence). Trimming took off 1 base at V and 0 bases at J, with 4 bases between the two ends. This CDR3 contains 14 residues. The DNA for the CDR3 is TGTGCCAGCAGCCAAGGGTATAGCAATCAGCCCCAGCATTTT. As protein: CASSQGYSNQPQHF.

This clonotype was seen repeatedly, ten times or more. The V and J genes are TRBV5-6 and TRBJ2-2, with D unresolved. From germline, CDR1 is SGHDT and CDR2 YYEEEE. With 4 bases removed from V and 2 bases from J, the gap between germline ends came to 9 bases. The CDR3 totals 14 residues. The CDR3 protein is CASSPDLNTGELFF. The CDR3 DNA follows: TGTGCCAGCAGCCCGGACCTCAACACCGGGGAGCTGTTTTTT.

The J gene is TRBJ1-5, the V gene TRBV18, with 7 nucleotides matching TRBD1. The CDR3 consists of 16 residues. Losses at the gene ends were 6 bases for V and 0 bases for J; bases not matched to a gene: 8. Germline-derived CDR1 and CDR2 are KGHSH and LQKENI. CDR3 amino acids: CASSLRGTDSNQPQHF. The DNA for the CDR3 is TGTGCCAGCTCGCTCAGGGGGACAGATAGCAATCAGCCCCAGCATTTT.

This clonotype was seen ten or more times. The chain links TRBV20-1 to TRBJ2-5, with TRBD1 identical over 7 bases. Unmatched junction bases numbered 7, after V lost 0 bases and J lost 3 bases. Germline V gene sequence: CDR1 DFQATT, CDR2 SNEGSKA (reference sequence). This CDR3 is built from 15 residues. The CDR3 nucleotides read TGCAGTGCTAGAGAATGGACAGGATCCAAAGAGACCCAGTACTTC. The encoded protein is CSAREWTGSKETQYF.

The sample holds many counts of this clonotype. The chain recombines TRBV12-3 or TRBV12-4 with TRBJ2-1, with 7 bases identical to TRBD2. This CDR3 spans 16 amino acids. The V gene end was trimmed by 3 bases and the J gene end by 7 bases; junction bases not matched to a gene: 12. In DNA, the CDR3 is TGTGCCAGCAGTTTCGTCGGCGGGAGATCAAGTAATGAGCAGTTCTTC. Protein: CASSFVGGRSSNEQFF.

This clonotype was seen many times. The rearrangement uses TRBV29-1 and TRBJ1-1; D unresolved. The CDR3 sequence is 12 residues long. Trimming removed 5 bases from V and 7 bases from J, with 14 bases in between. CDR1 SQVTM and CDR2 ANQGSEA come from the germline V gene. CDR3 region: CSVRATKIEAFF. The CDR3 DNA reads TGCAGCGTTCGCGCGACTAAGATTGAAGCTTTCTTT. The complete variable domain, with remaining parts taken from reference TRBV29-1 and TRBJ1-1, reads SAVISQKPSRDICQRGTSLTIQCQVDSQVTMMFWYRQQPGQSLTLIATANQGSEATYESGFVIDKFPISRPNLTFSTLTVSNMSPEDSSIYLCSVRATKIEAFFGQGTRLTVV.

This clonotype has ten or more counts. V usage is TRBV7-3 and J usage is TRBJ2-6; D possibly corresponds to TRBD1 (6 bases). The CDR3 has 15 amino acids. The V gene lost 5 bases and the J gene lost 3 bases, with 11 bases spanning the gap. Germline V gene data show CDR1 as SGHTA and CDR2 as FQGTGA. CDR3 in DNA: TGTGCCAGCAGCCAACAGGGTATTGGGGCCAACGTCCTGACTTTC. Amino acid sequence: CASSQQGIGANVLTF.

At least ten counts were recorded for this clonotype. The V call is TRBV12-3 or TRBV12-4, the J call TRBJ2-2; tentatively, D is TRBD1 (6 bases). V gave up 8 bases and J gave up 1 base, with 14 bases separating them. This CDR3 is 15 amino acids long. The CDR3: CASSQQGLNTGELFF. The CDR3 coding sequence is TGTGCCAGCTCCCAACAGGGTTTGAACACCGGGGAGCTGTTTTTT.

This clonotype showed up many times. The rearrangement links TRBV27 to TRBJ1-2, with 9 bases lining up with TRBD1. V lost 2 bases, J lost 7 bases, and 2 bases stayed unmatched. The CDR3 length is 13 residues. Germline-derived CDR1 and CDR2 are MNHEY and SMNVEV (reference sequence). The CDR3 loop reads CASSLTGGGGYTF. In DNA, the CDR3 is TGTGCCAGCAGTTTAACAGGGGGCGGTGGCTACACCTTC.

A word on this clonotype: A much larger clone differs by one base, so this may be a read error. The rearrangement links TRBV4-3 to TRBJ1-4; no firm D call. The V gene lost 4 bases and the J gene lost 6 bases, with 9 bases spanning the gap. CDR1 and CDR2 (germline): LGHNA, YSLEER. The CDR3 consists of 13 residues. The CDR3 spells CASSREPYEKLFF. CDR3 nucleotide sequence: TGCGCCAGCAGCCGAGAGCCCTATGAAAAACTGTTTTTT.

This clonotype was seen many times. This chain uses TRBV13 with TRBJ2-3; 13 positions match TRBD2. CDR1 is PRHDT and CDR2 is FYEKMQ in the germline V gene (reference sequence). The ends lost 5 bases at V and 1 base at J; junction bases unmatched: 12. This CDR3 has 19 residues. The CDR3 sequence: CASSIRTSGSLSGTDTQYF. As DNA, the CDR3 is TGTGCCAGCAGCATTAGGACTAGCGGGAGCTTATCCGGCACAGATACGCAGTATTTT.

This clonotype was detected once. A much larger clone lies a single base off, so this may be a read error. V and J are TRBV7-2 and TRBJ1-3, with a weak D call TRBD1 (6 bases). CDR1 SGHTA and CDR2 FQGNSA come from the germline V gene. The CDR3 extends over 14 amino acids. V lost 3 bases and J lost 6, with 12 bases in between. CDR3 loop: CASSFTGPVNTIYF. CDR3 coding DNA: TGTGCCAGCAGCTTTACAGGGCCGGTAAACACCATATATTTT.

This clonotype was counted at least ten times. V gene TRBV11-2 combines with J gene TRBJ1-3; 9 nucleotides align to TRBD1. The CDR3 is made up of 16 amino acids. The germline V gene has CDR1 SGHAT and CDR2 FQNNGV. V shed 5 bases and J 4 bases; nucleotides not matched to a gene: 9. CDR3 in amino acids: CASSKTGGSSGNTIYF. The CDR3 DNA is TGTGCCAGCAGCAAGACAGGGGGGAGTTCCGGAAACACCATATATTTT.

This clonotype was detected a few times. This chain connects TRBV7-2 to TRBJ2-5, with 10 bases matching TRBD1. From germline, CDR1 is SGHTA and CDR2 FQGNSA. The CDR3 has 15 amino acids. The junction had 7 bases not matched to a gene; V was cut back by 5 bases and J by 4 bases. In DNA form, the CDR3 reads TGTGCCAGCAGCCCCGACAGGGGGCGTGGAGAGACCCAGTACTTC. Translated, it gives CASSPDRGRGETQYF.

The table lists this clonotype with a few counts. This chain joins TRBV7-2 and TRBJ2-7; 8 bases line up with TRBD2. Germline V lookup: CDR1 SGHTA, CDR2 FQGNSA. The V gene end was trimmed by 7 bases and the J gene end by 4 bases; junction bases not matched to a gene: 15. This CDR3 contains 16 residues. Here the CDR3 reads CASNEPGGTRSYEQYF. CDR3 DNA sequence: TGTGCCAGCAACGAACCGGGGGGGACTAGGAGTTACGAGCAGTACTTC.

This chain connects TRBV12-3 or TRBV12-4 to TRBJ1-5, with D unclear. The V gene lost 2 bases and the J gene lost 7 bases, with 6 bases spanning the gap. CDR3 length equals 12 residues. CDR3 coding DNA: TGTGCCAGCAGTTTATCGTTGCAGCCCCAGCATTTT. Protein product: CASSLSLQPQHF.

This clonotype was detected many times. The chain uses TRBV12-3 or TRBV12-4 and TRBJ1-2, with D possibly matching TRBD1 (5 bases). Deletions cut 5 bases from V and 2 bases from J, with 12 bases between. The CDR3 extends over 14 amino acids. CDR3 protein: CASSSTDRNYGYTF. CDR3 nucleotides: TGTGCCAGCAGTAGCACTGACAGAAACTATGGCTACACCTTC.

The V and J genes are TRBV7-2 and TRBJ2-1; D is perhaps TRBD1 (5 bases). Looked up from germline, CDR1 is SGHTA and CDR2 is FQGNSA. V was trimmed by 1 base and J by 4 bases, leaving 8 bases between them. This CDR3 is built from 14 residues. CDR3 bases: TGTGCCAGCAGCTTAGGACAGATGTACAATGAGCAGTTCTTC. Amino acid sequence: CASSLGQMYNEQFF.

In this sample, this clonotype turned up a few times. This chain uses TRBV5-6 with TRBJ2-7; D remains ambiguous. Germline assignment: CDR1 SGHDT and CDR2 YYEEEE. The CDR3 runs to 14 residues. V lost 3 bases and J lost 1, with 11 bases in between. The CDR3 coding sequence is TGTGCCAGCAGCTCCTGGACGGTATCCTACGAGCAGTACTTC. Its translation: CASSSWTVSYEQYF. The full variable domain, in which reference TRBV5-6 and TRBJ2-7 provide the parts outside the CDR3, is DAGVTQSPTHLIKTRGQQVTLRCSPKSGHDTVSWYQQALGQGPQFIFQYYEEEERQRGNFPDRFSGHQFPNYSSELNVNALLLGDSALYLCASSSWTVSYEQYFGPGTRLTVT.

The sample holds many counts of this clonotype. The chain recombines TRBV6-5 with TRBJ2-3; D might be TRBD2 (6 bases). V was shortened by 4 bases and J by 2 bases, with 10 bases between the two germline ends. Germline assignment: CDR1 MNHEY and CDR2 SVGAGI. CDR3 length equals 14 residues. CDR3 sequence: CASSLGTVTDTQYF. Written as DNA, the CDR3 is TGTGCCAGCAGTTTGGGGACTGTCACAGATACGCAGTATTTT.

This clonotype occurred many times. CDR3 bases: TGTGCCAGCAGCCAGGGGAGTCAGCCCCAGCATTTT. Translated, it gives CASSQGSQPQHF. This chain uses TRBV14 with TRBJ1-5, with no clear D. Germline CDR1 and CDR2: SGHDN and FVKESK. The CDR3 has 12 amino acids. V was pared by 3 bases and J by 6 bases, with 6 bases between.

This clonotype occurred many times. V and J are TRBV30 and TRBJ1-5; D may be TRBD1 (6 bases). CDR3 length: 15 residues. Germline CDR1 GTSNPN, CDR2 SVGIG (reference sequence). Trimming shortened V by 0 bases and J by 3 bases, and 12 bases separated the two germline ends. This chain's CDR3 is CAWSVLGGTNQPQHF. The CDR3 DNA follows: TGTGCCTGGAGTGTATTAGGGGGGACCAATCAGCCCCAGCATTTT.

This clonotype was counted only a few times. The V gene is TRBV20-1, the J gene TRBJ2-3; unclear D gene. Germline CDR1 DFQATT, CDR2 SNEGSKA (reference sequence). The CDR3 runs 13 residues. With 4 bases removed from V and 1 base from J, the gap between germline ends came to 9 bases. The CDR3 protein is CSAKWYRTDTQYF. The CDR3, as DNA: TGCAGTGCTAAGTGGTATCGCACAGATACGCAGTATTTT.

This clonotype was picked up many times. The gene calls are TRBV6-6 and TRBJ1-1, with D perhaps TRBD1 (5 bases). Trimming removed 4 bases from V and 1 base from J, with 7 bases in between. Germline V gives CDR1 MNHNY, CDR2 SVGAGI (reference sequence). The CDR3 covers 13 residues. The CDR3 DNA reads as TGTGCCAGCAGTTGGGGGGGGAACACTGAAGCTTTCTTT. Translation gives CASSWGGNTEAFF.

Ten or more counts support this clonotype. The chain has TRBV18 and TRBJ1-1; D unresolved. The length of the CDR3 is 13 residues. Trimming took off 1 base at V and 3 bases at J, with 6 bases between the two ends. The V gene's germline CDR1 is KGHSH and CDR2 LQKENI. CDR3 in amino acids: CASSPQRDTEAFF. CDR3 nucleotide sequence: TGTGCCAGCTCACCACAGCGGGACACTGAAGCTTTCTTT.

The V call is TRBV4-3, the J call TRBJ2-2; 12 bases fit TRBD2. The CDR3 extends over 23 amino acids. J gave up 6 bases and V 2 bases, and 25 bases lay outside the gene matches. Germline values: CDR1 LGHNA, CDR2 YSLEER. The CDR3 protein is CASSQIWGVGQATSGGQPGELFF. Written as DNA, the CDR3 is TGCGCCAGCAGCCAAATTTGGGGAGTTGGTCAGGCGACTAGCGGGGGACAACCCGGGGAGCTGTTTTTT.

This clonotype was seen ten or more times. The chain joins TRBV18 to TRBJ2-7, with TRBD1 as a possible D gene (6 bases). The CDR3 consists of 14 residues. Trimming stripped 7 bases from V and 1 base from J, with 14 bases between. Germline V gene lookup returns CDR1 KGHSH and CDR2 LQKENI. CDR3 protein: CASLRDKSSYEQYF. As DNA, the CDR3 is TGTGCCAGCTTAAGGGACAAAAGTTCCTACGAGCAGTACTTC.

This clonotype has more than one count but fewer than ten. The V and J genes are TRBV27 and TRBJ2-6; D may be TRBD1 or TRBD2 (6 bases each). CDR3 size: 17 residues. Germline assignment: CDR1 MNHEY and CDR2 SMNVEV (reference sequence). V lost 2 bases to trimming and J lost 3 bases, with 14 bases between them. CDR3 protein: CASSLRRGAYGANVLTF. CDR3 nucleotides: TGTGCCAGCAGTTTACGAAGGGGGGCTTATGGGGCCAACGTCCTGACTTTC.

Only a few counts were recorded for this clonotype. For the CDR3, the DNA is TGTGCCAGCAGCATGACTCGCAGCGCCCTGGGCAATGAGCAGTTCTTC. Encoded protein: CASSMTRSALGNEQFF. J is TRBJ2-1 and V is TRBV7-2; D is undetermined. The V gene lost 5 bases and the J gene lost 6 bases, with 20 bases spanning the gap. The V gene's germline CDR1 is SGHTA and CDR2 FQGNSA. This CDR3 region has 16 residues.

This clonotype was seen at least ten times. The V gene is TRBV20-1, the J gene TRBJ2-3; the D is unclear. The CDR3 has 11 amino acids. Germline V gives CDR1 DFQATT, CDR2 SNEGSKA (reference sequence). Here the CDR3 DNA reads TGCACCGTACCGTTCGGCCCAACGCAGTATTTT. This gives the protein CTVPFGPTQYF.